This T cell receptor beta chain was captured by sequencing in a study of blood T cell repertoires in COVID-19. This clone was seen only a few times. This table comes from immunoSEQ multiplex PCR, and its TCRdb copy is limited to in-frame clones, with some not included. The profile covers some 58,000 clones, with 75% to 95% appearing a single time and 5.5% to 7.5% taken by the ten largest. The CDR3 totals 14 residues. The V gene's germline CDR1 is LGHNA and CDR2 YSLEER. With 4 bases removed from V and 10 bases from J, the gap between germline ends came to 17 bases. This TCR derives from a man in his forties with acute or convalescent COVID-19. The sample comprised peripheral blood. The chain uses TRBV4-3 and TRBJ2-1; possibly TRBD2 for D (6 bases). The CDR3 nucleotides are TGCGCCAGCAGCCCCTCGCGGGGTCCTGGGGAGCAGTTCTTC. Its translation: CASSPSRGPGEQFF.